This T cell receptor beta chain appears in the sequencing data of a study of molecular identifiers for immune sequencing clone quantification. This clonotype was found many times. As previously described, bulk TCR libraries were made using listed TCR primers. TCRdb itself ran the PCR reads through MiXCR, one entry per CDR3 protein. The table has 300,000 to 350,000 distinct CDR3 sequences, about 22% seen once. CDR1 is LNHDA, CDR2 SQIVND, per germline (reference sequence). V was shortened by 7 bases and J by 1 base, with 10 bases between the two germline ends. The CDR3 has 13 amino acids. Sequences were obtained from naive CD8+ T cells from blood, with Jurkat cell RNA spiked in. Indicated subset: FACS-sorted CD8+CD4-CCR7+CD45RA+ naive T cells. This clonotype originated in a human donor in good health. Some libraries in this study had Jurkat cell RNA spiked in. The gene calls are TRBV19 and TRBJ1-1; possible D gene TRBD1, 6 bases. CDR3 sequence (DNA): TGTGCCAGTAATTCAGGGGCGAACACTGAAGCTTTCTTT. Translation gives CASNSGANTEAFF.